The 8 T cell receptor beta chains below were found in one sample sequenced in a study of T cells after yellow fever vaccination. MiXCR was run by TCRdb on the 5' RACE reads, yielding one entry per CDR3 protein. This table holds a few hundred thousand distinct CDR3 sequences, about an eighth found once. Sequencing was performed on CD4+ T cells sorted from PBMCs, taken 45 days after the yellow fever booster vaccination. The receptor source for this set is a man younger than 40 who received the YFV17D yellow fever vaccine.

The rearrangement joins TRBV7-2 to TRBJ1-4; D gene unclear. V lost 2 bases to trimming and J lost 4 bases, with 11 bases between them. CDR1 is SGHTA and CDR2 is FQGNSA in the germline V gene. There are 15 residues in the CDR3. The CDR3 DNA sequence: TGTGCCAGCAGCTTATTCGGAGGAGATAATGAAAAACTGTTTTTT. It yields the protein CASSLFGGDNEKLFF.

This clonotype was seen a handful of times. The chain joins TRBV4-3 to TRBJ2-4; D is possibly TRBD1 (6 bases). The germline V gene has CDR1 LGHNA and CDR2 YSLEER. This CDR3 is 17 amino acids long. Trimming stripped 0 bases from V and 3 bases from J, with 15 bases between. The CDR3 sequence is CASSQDWGAGDKNIQYF. The CDR3 DNA is TGCGCCAGCAGCCAAGATTGGGGTGCAGGGGACAAAAACATTCAGTACTTC.

This clonotype has only one observation. One base away lies a much larger clone, so this may be a sequencing read error. The V and J genes are TRBV27 and TRBJ2-7, with 13 bases lining up with TRBD2. CDR3 length: 15 residues. The germline V gene encodes CDR1 MNHEY and CDR2 SMNVEV (reference sequence). Germline trimming cut 6 bases from V and 6 bases from J; bases unmatched to any gene: 8. CDR3 in amino acids: CASRKGTSGNVEQYF. The CDR3, as DNA: TGTGCCAGCAGAAAAGGGACTAGCGGGAATGTCGAGCAGTACTTC.

This clonotype was seen a few times. The rearrangement links TRBV7-2 to TRBJ2-7; perhaps D is TRBD1 or TRBD2 (5 bases each). The V gene lost 6 bases and the J gene lost 4 bases, with 13 bases spanning the gap. CDR1 is SGHTA and CDR2 is FQGNSA in the germline V gene. The CDR3 runs to 13 residues. Here the CDR3 reads CASRAGTDYEQYF. CDR3 nucleotide sequence: TGTGCCAGCAGGGCCGGGACGGATTACGAGCAGTACTTC.

This clonotype was observed a handful of times. For the CDR3, the DNA is TGTGCCAGCAGCTGGGGACAGGAGCAGCCCCAGCATTTT. It is translated as CASSWGQEQPQHF. This chain joins TRBV5-4 and TRBJ1-5, with TRBD1 matching over 8 bases. V shed 3 bases, J shed 7 bases, and the junction held 3 bases outside the gene matches. CDR3 size: 13 residues. CDR1 and CDR2 (germline): SGHNT, YYREEE (reference sequence).

This chain joins TRBV2 and TRBJ1-2; perhaps TRBD1 as D (5 bases). Trimming took 6 bases from V and 8 from J, leaving 10 bases between them. The CDR3 loop spans 11 amino acids. CDR1 is SNHLY, CDR2 FYNNEI, per germline. CDR3 residues: CASRPRDGYTF. The CDR3 DNA reads as TGTGCCAGCAGACCCAGGGACGGCTACACCTTC.

The chain employs TRBV6-6 and TRBJ1-5, with D hard to call. The V and J ends lost 10 bases and 2 bases respectively, with 12 bases between them. Germline V gives CDR1 MNHNY, CDR2 SVGAGI (reference sequence). This CDR3 is 13 amino acids long. The CDR3 sequence is CATKVFGNQPQHF. The CDR3 coding sequence is TGTGCCACCAAGGTGTTCGGCAATCAGCCCCAGCATTTT.

The V and J genes are TRBV12-3 or TRBV12-4 and TRBJ2-7; D remains unclear. The CDR3 covers 13 residues. Between the trimmed V and J ends, which lost 3 bases and 3 bases, there was a span of 9 bases. The CDR3 coding sequence is TGTGCCAGCAGTTTTGGGTGGATCTACGAGCAGTACTTC. Translation gives CASSFGWIYEQYF.